These 14 T cell receptor beta chains came from one sample sequenced in a study of cytomegalovirus exposure and HLA in healthy donors. The PCR contained 60 Vbeta and 13 Jbeta primers. The method was immunoSEQ multiplex PCR; TCRdb's version includes in-frame clones alone and lacks a portion of them. Of about 130,000 clones detected, around 81% appear once; the ten largest clones hold 0.95% to 1.5%. The source material was PBMCs. These receptors came from a female donor in good health and CMV-seronegative.

As to this clone: The junction shows a germline mismatch at one end, possibly a read error. The V and J genes are TRBV7-9 and TRBJ1-1; no definite D call. The germline gives CDR1 SEHNR, CDR2 FQNEAQ (reference sequence). This CDR3 comprises 15 residues. The CDR3: CSSSLDRLGGTEAFF. CDR3 sequence (DNA): TGTTCCAGCAGCTTAGACCGACTTGGCGGGACTGAAGCTTTCTTT.

This sequence joins TRBV5-4 and TRBJ2-3, with D perhaps TRBD2 (6 bases). Germline V gives CDR1 SGHNT, CDR2 YYREEE (reference sequence). The CDR3 contains 15 residues. V lost 4 bases and J 2 bases, leaving 14 bases between the germline ends. CDR3 sequence reads: CASSPGTLITDTQYF. Here the CDR3 DNA reads TGTGCCAGCAGCCCGGGGACTCTCATCACAGATACGCAGTATTTT.

The chain employs TRBV18 and TRBJ2-6; 8 bases fit TRBD1. The V gene end was trimmed by 1 base and the J gene end by 0 bases; junction bases not matched to a gene: 5. The germline V gene has CDR1 KGHSH and CDR2 LQKENI. The CDR3 contains 18 residues. CDR3 nucleotides: TGTGCCAGCTCACCACTCGGGACAGGCAACTCTGGGGCCAACGTCCTGACTTTC. Protein: CASSPLGTGNSGANVLTF.

The gene calls are TRBV7-3 and TRBJ2-3; 8 bases match TRBD2. Looked up from germline, CDR1 is SGHTA and CDR2 is FQGTGA. The CDR3 contains 16 residues. J lost 0 bases, V lost 4 bases, and 6 bases had no gene match. DNA of the CDR3: TGTGCCAGCAGCTATCTAGCGGGTACTAGCACAGATACGCAGTATTTT. It yields the protein CASSYLAGTSTDTQYF.

The chain is built from TRBV5-1 and TRBJ2-5; 8 nucleotides line up with TRBD1. Germline V gives CDR1 SGHRS, CDR2 YFSETQ. Trimming took 4 bases from V and 4 from J; bases not matched to a gene: 3. The CDR3 is made up of 13 amino acids. The CDR3, as DNA: TGCGCCAGCAGCAGGACAGGGTTAGAGACCCAGTACTTC. It encodes CASSRTGLETQYF. The full variable domain, in which reference TRBV5-1 and TRBJ2-5 provide the parts outside the CDR3, is KAGVTQTPRYLIKTRGQQVTLSCSPISGHRSVSWYQQTPGQGLQFLFEYFSETQRNKGNFPGRFSGRQFSNSRSEMNVSTLELGDSALYLCASSRTGLETQYFGPGTRLLVL.

In this sample, this clone turned up once. The chain uses TRBV19 and TRBJ2-4; 11 nucleotides align to TRBD2. Germline assignment: CDR1 LNHDA and CDR2 SQIVND (reference sequence). V gave up 5 bases and J gave up 7 bases; unmatched junction bases: 10. The CDR3 spans 16 residues. This chain's CDR3 is CASSGRSSGGWNIQYF. The CDR3 coding sequence is TGTGCCAGTAGTGGGAGGTCTAGCGGGGGGTGGAACATTCAGTACTTC.

V usage is TRBV30 and J usage is TRBJ1-5; D may be TRBD1 (6 bases). This CDR3 has 15 amino acids. The V and J ends lost 0 bases and 4 bases respectively, with 13 bases between them. CDR1 and CDR2 from the germline V gene are GTSNPN and SVGIG (reference sequence). In DNA, the CDR3 is TGTGCCTGGAGTGTCCCGGACAGCAGGAATCAGCCCCAGCATTTT. Translated, it gives CAWSVPDSRNQPQHF.

This clone showed up just a few times. CDR3 DNA sequence: TGTGCCAGCAGTGCCCGGACAGGGTCCCGCGGGGATACGCAGTATTTT. Translating gives CASSARTGSRGDTQYF. V and J are TRBV6-1 and TRBJ2-3; the match to TRBD1 covers 8 bases. V shed 4 bases, J shed 6 bases, and the junction held 12 bases outside the gene matches. The germline CDR1 and CDR2 sequences are MNHNS and SASEGT. The CDR3 runs 16 residues.

The genes are TRBV2 and TRBJ1-6; weak D call: TRBD1 (6 bases). V shed 5 bases and J shed 13 bases, with 24 bases lying between them. Germline V gives CDR1 SNHLY, CDR2 FYNNEI. The CDR3 has 16 amino acids. Here the CDR3 reads CASSFQRTALEGPLHF. The CDR3 nucleotides are TGTGCCAGCAGTTTCCAGCGGACAGCGCTCGAGGGTCCCCTCCACTTT.

This clone turned up a few times. J is TRBJ1-4 and V is TRBV5-1; 8 nucleotides agree with TRBD1. CDR3 size: 17 residues. Germline loops: CDR1 SGHRS, CDR2 YFSETQ. Trimming removed 4 bases from V and 5 bases from J; junction bases left unmatched: 13. CDR3 region: CASSAGQGAGTNEKLFF. The DNA of the CDR3 is TGCGCCAGCAGCGCGGGCCAGGGGGCCGGGACCAATGAAAAACTGTTTTTT.

This clone turned up a few times. One junction end does not reproduce the germline sequence, and a read error may be involved. V gene TRBV6-6 combines with J gene TRBJ2-7; TRBD1 matches at 8 bases. Looked up from germline, CDR1 is MNHNY and CDR2 is SVGAGI (reference sequence). The length of the CDR3 is 14 residues. CDR3 DNA: TGTGCCAGCAGTTTGACAGGGGACCCTATCCTTTTATCTTTC. Translating it yields CASSLTGDPILLSF.

The rearrangement links TRBV29-1 to TRBJ1-4; 8 nucleotides agree with TRBD1. CDR1 is SQVTM and CDR2 is ANQGSEA in the germline V gene. With V trimmed by 4 bases and J by 7 bases, 2 bases remained unmatched. The CDR3 contains 12 residues. The DNA of the CDR3 is TGCAGCGTTGGCAGGGGGCGTGAAAAACTGTTTTTT. This sequence encodes CSVGRGREKLFF.

The chain employs TRBV27 and TRBJ2-7, with D possibly TRBD1 on 6 matching bases. V dropped 5 bases and J dropped 3 bases, with 14 bases sitting between them. This CDR3 comprises 14 residues. CDR1 MNHEY and CDR2 SMNVEV come from the germline V gene (reference sequence). The CDR3 DNA reads TGTGCCAGCAGTCTCGACAGGTGGGGCTACGAGCAGTACTTC. This sequence encodes CASSLDRWGYEQYF.

The chain recombines TRBV10-2 with TRBJ1-6; TRBD1 agrees at 9 bases. With V trimmed by 6 bases and J by 9 bases, 6 bases remained unmatched. The CDR3 contains 14 residues. Germline assignment: CDR1 WSHSY and CDR2 SAAADI. CDR3 in amino acids: CASRGDRVSSPLHF. CDR3 nucleotide sequence: TGCGCCAGCAGGGGGGACAGGGTTAGTTCACCCCTCCACTTT.